This paragraph covers one T cell receptor (beta chain) sequence. This clonotype has a handful of counts. This clone's antigen is unknown. No base-level quality is on record; no much larger clone is a single base apart. The source of the sample is a study of naive and memory T cell subsets (dated by TCRdb to 2016 to 2017). With regard to the full study: The study applied an open-source, UMI-based TCR alpha and beta sequencing pipeline to sorted naive and memory peripheral blood T cell subsets. IgG serology results and the functional CMV T cell responses were in complete agreement. RNA was DNase-treated and reverse transcribed with TCR constant-region primers, mostly using SuperScript III. The investigation overall reported the following: A few larger clonotypes were present in naive repertoires, particularly the CD8 repertoires, and these clonotypes were possibly memory cells re-expressing CD45RA. TCR abundance followed a power law with an exponent that was different for naive and memory subsets but consistent across the three individuals. After error correction, only a single occurrence was seen for over 95% of naive TCR sequences, so much steeper abundance distributions were produced than in memory subsets. The repertoire findings for the naive and memory subsets could not be validated against a ground truth because none was available. RNA-based TCR counts may be influenced by expression changes linked to T cell activation and differentiation. Gini index rose and Shannon and inverse Simpson diversity fell from naive through CM, EM and EMRA in both CD4 and CD8 cells. Clonotypes were defined as single alpha or beta chain sequences, not paired alpha/beta receptors.

From the second PCR step on, the TCR alpha and beta chain libraries were amplified in separate reactions. The CMV status of each donor was determined by measuring IFNgamma production from CD4+ T cells after fresh PBMCs had been stimulated overnight with CMV viral lysate. CD4 T cells were positively selected using Miltenyi beads, after which CD8 T cells were positively selected from the CD4-negative fraction. Cells stained for CD3, CD4, CD8, CD45RA, CD27 and a live/dead dye were sorted on a BD Aria II into four subsets by CD45RA and CD27. Blood came from a few healthy volunteers, each fractionated into CD4 and CD8 T cells and then into four differentiation subsets. Around 130 ml of peripheral blood was taken from each donor, and PBMC were separated by density-gradient centrifugation on Ficoll-Paque PLUS. Sorted cells were lysed in RLT buffer, and RNA was extracted with a Qiagen RNeasy kit and stored at -80°C.

Library method: UMI-ligation and nested PCR. The beta constant-region primer was an equimolar mix of two oligonucleotides covering both TRBC1 and TRBC2. A single-stranded oligonucleotide carrying the SP2 primer and a 12-nucleotide UMI was ligated to the 3' end of the cDNA by T4 RNA ligase 1. The ligated cDNA went through four rounds of PCR with nested alpha and beta constant-region primers together with the SP2 primer. The ligation reaction was kept at 16 degrees C for 20-24 hours. PCR2 was typically run as a SYBR Green qPCR and stopped at a predetermined threshold to prevent over-amplification. Every purification after the first one was done using Agencourt AMPure XP magnetic beads. Libraries were quantified by Qubit and checked on a TapeStation, with a main peak expected near 650 bp. Pooled libraries were sequenced on an Illumina MiSeq with v2 2x251 paired-end kits, typically giving roughly 0.95-2 million reads per sample. Each sample was pooled at about 4 nM, and about 4.5-7.5% PhiX was included to help cluster recognition. The source study handled its data this way. FASTQ reads processed by Demultiplexor were assigned V and J genes by Decombinator through tag matching that tolerated a single base-pair mismatch. UMIs were used by Collapsinator to correct both sequencing errors and frequency errors arising from PCR heterogeneity. TCRs were translated and CDR3s were extracted from the conserved cysteine to the FGXG phenylalanine by CDR3Translator, with non-productive sequences being flagged. Gini, Shannon entropy and inverse Simpson indices were calculated on repertoires that had been subsampled to equal numbers of UMI-defined TCRs. Power-law fits to clonotype abundance distributions were performed by maximum likelihood within the linear range. For one naive CD8 sample, the pipeline and MIGEC produced similar UMI counts, unique TCR numbers and clonal distributions. In one analysis, naive TCRs also found in any memory subset of the same donor were removed from the naive repertoire. A set of several thousand CMV-associated CDR3 sequences, compiled from VDJdb and a published dataset, was used to search the repertoires. TCRdb applied fastp at Q25 and MiXCR to the public reads, then kept only in-frame beta chains. Rows are combined by CDR3 protein, so each entry shows the most common genes and DNA. TCRdb, rather than the study authors, made the V and J calls. The table for this sample lists 150,000 or so distinct CDR3 sequences; approximately 15% of them were counted only once. The ten largest clones add up to 0.14% to 0.15% of the sample.

V loses 3 bases of germline sequence and J loses 0 bases, and the interval between the two ends is 13 bases. For CDR1 and CDR2, the germline V gene (reference sequence) lists SGHKS and YYEKEE. The CDR3 spans 16 residues, from the cysteine through the phenylalanine. Solely the CDR3 DNA is kept, with 48 bases framed from the first base. The receptor was isolated from a human donor in good health. The chain is made from TRBV5-5 and TRBJ2-4; a tentative D match to TRBD1 spans 6 bases. Input material: naive CD4+ T cells from blood. The meaning of the sample's cell subset or site label: naive T cells, CD45RA high CD27+. The encoded CDR3 is CASSSTTGLAKNIQYF. At the DNA level, the sequence is TGTGCCAGCAGCTCGACGACAGGACTAGCCAAAAACATTCAGTACTTC.